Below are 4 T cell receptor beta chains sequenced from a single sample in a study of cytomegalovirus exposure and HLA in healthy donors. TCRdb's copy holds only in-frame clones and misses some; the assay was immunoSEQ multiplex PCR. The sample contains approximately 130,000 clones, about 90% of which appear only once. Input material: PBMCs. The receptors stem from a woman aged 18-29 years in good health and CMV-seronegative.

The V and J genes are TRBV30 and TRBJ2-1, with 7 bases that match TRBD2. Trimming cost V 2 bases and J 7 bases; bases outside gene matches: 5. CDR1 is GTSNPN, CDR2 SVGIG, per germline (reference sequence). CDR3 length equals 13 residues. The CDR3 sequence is CAWSRWGGNEQFF. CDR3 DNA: TGTGCCTGGAGTAGGTGGGGGGGAAATGAGCAGTTCTTC.

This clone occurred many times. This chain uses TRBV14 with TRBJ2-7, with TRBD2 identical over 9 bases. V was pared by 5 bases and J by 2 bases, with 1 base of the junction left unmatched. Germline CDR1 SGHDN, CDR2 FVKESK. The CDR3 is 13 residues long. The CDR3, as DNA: TGTGCCAGCAGCTCTAGCGGGACCTACGAGCAGTACTTC. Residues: CASSSSGTYEQYF.

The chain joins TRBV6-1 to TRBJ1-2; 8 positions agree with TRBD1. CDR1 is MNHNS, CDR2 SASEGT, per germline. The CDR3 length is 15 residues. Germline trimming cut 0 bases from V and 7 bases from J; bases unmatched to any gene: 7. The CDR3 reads CASSEAGDRKGGYTF. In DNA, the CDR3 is TGTGCCAGCAGTGAAGCTGGGGACAGGAAGGGTGGCTACACCTTC.

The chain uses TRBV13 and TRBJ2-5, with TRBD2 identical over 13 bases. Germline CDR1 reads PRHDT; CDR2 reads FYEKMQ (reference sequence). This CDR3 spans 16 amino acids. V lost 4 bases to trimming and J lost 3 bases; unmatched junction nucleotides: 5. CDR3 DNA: TGTGCCAGCAGCTCCGGACTAGCGGGAGAGAAAGAGACCCAGTACTTC. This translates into CASSSGLAGEKETQYF.